This T cell receptor beta chain is from a study of shared clonotypes between healthy human individuals. The V end lost 1 base, the J end lost 7 bases, and 14 bases lay between the germline ends. The CDR3 loop spans 14 amino acids. In germline, CDR1 is SGDLS, CDR2 YYNGEE. Profiled with immunoSEQ multiplex PCR; TCRdb holds only in-frame clones, not every one. The sample gives 2.3 million or so clones, 85% to 95% of which show up once; around 0.4% is in the top ten. This clonotype originated in a man in his late teens or twenties in good health. Some clones in this sample may be carry-over from other donors' samples. The specimen was naive CD4+ T cells from PBMCs. Subset described: CD45RA+ positively selected. The rearrangement links TRBV9 to TRBJ1-2, with unresolved D. The DNA of the CDR3 is TGTGCCAGCAGCGTACGGACGACCTCGGGTGGCTACACCTTC. It encodes CASSVRTTSGGYTF.